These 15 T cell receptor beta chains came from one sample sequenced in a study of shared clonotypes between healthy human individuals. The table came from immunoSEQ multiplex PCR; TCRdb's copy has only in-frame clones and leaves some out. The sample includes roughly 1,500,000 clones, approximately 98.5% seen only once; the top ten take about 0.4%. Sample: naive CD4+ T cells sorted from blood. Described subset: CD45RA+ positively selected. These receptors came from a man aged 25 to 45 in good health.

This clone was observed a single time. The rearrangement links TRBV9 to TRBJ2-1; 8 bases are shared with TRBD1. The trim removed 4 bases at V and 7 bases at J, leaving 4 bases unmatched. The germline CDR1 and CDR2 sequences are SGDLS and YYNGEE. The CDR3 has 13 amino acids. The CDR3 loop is CASSLRTGNEQFF. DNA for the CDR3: TGTGCCAGCAGCCTTAGGACAGGGAATGAGCAGTTCTTC. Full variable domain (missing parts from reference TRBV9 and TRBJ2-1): DSGVTQTPKHLITATGQRVTLRCSPRSGDLSVYWYQQSLDQGLQFLIQYYNGEERAKGNILERFSAQQFPDLHSELNLSSLELGDSALYFCASSLRTGNEQFFGPGTRLTVL.

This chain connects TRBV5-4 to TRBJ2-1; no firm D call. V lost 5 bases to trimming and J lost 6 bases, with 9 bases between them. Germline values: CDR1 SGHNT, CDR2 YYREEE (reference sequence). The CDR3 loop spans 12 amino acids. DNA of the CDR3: TGTGCCAGCAGGCTTCCTAGCAATGAGCAGTTCTTC. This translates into CASRLPSNEQFF.

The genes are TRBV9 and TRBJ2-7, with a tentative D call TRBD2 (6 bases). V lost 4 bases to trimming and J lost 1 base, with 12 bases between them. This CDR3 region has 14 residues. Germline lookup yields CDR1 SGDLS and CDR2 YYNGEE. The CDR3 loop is CASSPLGLSYEQYF. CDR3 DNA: TGTGCCAGCAGCCCTCTGGGACTTTCCTACGAGCAGTACTTC.

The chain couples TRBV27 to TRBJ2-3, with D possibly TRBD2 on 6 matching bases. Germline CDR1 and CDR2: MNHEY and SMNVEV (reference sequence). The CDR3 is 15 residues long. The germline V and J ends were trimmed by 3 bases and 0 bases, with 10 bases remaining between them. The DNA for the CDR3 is TGTGCCAGCAGTTTTTTAGGGACTAGCACAGATACGCAGTATTTT. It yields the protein CASSFLGTSTDTQYF.

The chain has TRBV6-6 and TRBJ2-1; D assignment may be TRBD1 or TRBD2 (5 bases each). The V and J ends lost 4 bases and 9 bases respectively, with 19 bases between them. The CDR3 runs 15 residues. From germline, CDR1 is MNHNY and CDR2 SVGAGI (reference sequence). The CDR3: CASSSPRGRLGEQFF. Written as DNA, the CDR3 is TGTGCCAGCAGTTCTCCTCGGGGCCGCCTCGGTGAGCAGTTCTTC.

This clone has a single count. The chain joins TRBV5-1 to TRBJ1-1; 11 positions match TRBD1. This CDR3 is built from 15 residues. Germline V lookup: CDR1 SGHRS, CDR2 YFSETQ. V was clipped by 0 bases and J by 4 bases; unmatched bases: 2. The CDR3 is CASSLAGTGGTEAFF. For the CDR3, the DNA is TGCGCCAGCAGCTTGGCCGGGACAGGGGGCACTGAAGCTTTCTTT.

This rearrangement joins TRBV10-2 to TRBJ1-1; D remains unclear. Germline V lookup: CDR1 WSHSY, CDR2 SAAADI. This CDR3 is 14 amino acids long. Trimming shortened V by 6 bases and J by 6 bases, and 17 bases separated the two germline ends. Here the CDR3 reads CASRPTGGFAEAFF. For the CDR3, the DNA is TGCGCCAGCAGGCCCACCGGAGGTTTCGCTGAAGCTTTCTTT.

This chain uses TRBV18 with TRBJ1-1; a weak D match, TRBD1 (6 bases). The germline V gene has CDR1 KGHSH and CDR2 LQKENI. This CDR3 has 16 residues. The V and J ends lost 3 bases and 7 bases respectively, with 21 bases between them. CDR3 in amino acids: CASSPAGGSFLLEAFF. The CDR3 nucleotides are TGTGCCAGCTCACCTGCGGGGGGCAGTTTTTTGCTTGAAGCTTTCTTT.

CDR3 DNA sequence: TGCGCCAGCAGCTCCAGATGGGGTGGACAGGGTTCCGGGACTAAAAACAATGAGCAGTTCTTC. It yields the protein CASSSRWGGQGSGTKNNEQFF. This chain joins TRBV5-1 and TRBJ2-1; TRBD1 is a possible D gene (8 bases). CDR3 size: 21 residues. Trimming removed 3 bases from V and 5 bases from J, with 33 bases in between. CDR1 is SGHRS, CDR2 YFSETQ, per germline.

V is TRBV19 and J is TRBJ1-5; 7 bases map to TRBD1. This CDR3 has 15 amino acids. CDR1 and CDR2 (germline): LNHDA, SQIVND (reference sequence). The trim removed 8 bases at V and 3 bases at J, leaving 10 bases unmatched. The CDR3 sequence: CASRKTGLVNQPQHF. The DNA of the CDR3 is TGTGCCAGTCGAAAGACAGGGCTGGTCAATCAGCCCCAGCATTTT. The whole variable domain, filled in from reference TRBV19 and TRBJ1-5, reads DGGITQSPKYLFRKEGQNVTLSCEQNLNHDAMYWYRQDPGQGLRLIYYSQIVNDFQKGDIAEGYSVSREKKESFPLTVTSAQKNPTAFYLCASRKTGLVNQPQHFGDGTRLSIL.

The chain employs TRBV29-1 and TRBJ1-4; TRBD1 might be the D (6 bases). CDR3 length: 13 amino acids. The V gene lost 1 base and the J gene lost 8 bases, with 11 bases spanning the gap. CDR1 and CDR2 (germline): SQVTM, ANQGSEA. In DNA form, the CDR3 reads TGCAGCGTTGAAGTGGGGGCGCGCGAAAAACTGTTTTTT. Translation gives CSVEVGAREKLFF. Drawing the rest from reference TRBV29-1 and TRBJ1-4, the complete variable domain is SAVISQKPSRDICQRGTSLTIQCQVDSQVTMMFWYRQQPGQSLTLIATANQGSEATYESGFVIDKFPISRPNLTFSTLTVSNMSPEDSSIYLCSVEVGAREKLFFGSGTQLSVL.

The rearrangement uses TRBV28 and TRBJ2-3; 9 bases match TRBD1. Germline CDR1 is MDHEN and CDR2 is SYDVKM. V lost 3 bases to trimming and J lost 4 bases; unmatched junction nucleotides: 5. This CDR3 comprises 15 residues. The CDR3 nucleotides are TGTGCCAGCAGTTTGTCTCGGGACAGGGCAGATACGCAGTATTTT. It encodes CASSLSRDRADTQYF.

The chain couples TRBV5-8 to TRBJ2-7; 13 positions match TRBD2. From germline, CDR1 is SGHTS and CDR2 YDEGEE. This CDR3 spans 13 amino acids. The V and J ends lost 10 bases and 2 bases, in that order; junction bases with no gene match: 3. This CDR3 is CAGGLAGAYEQYF. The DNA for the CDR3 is TGTGCCGGTGGACTAGCGGGAGCCTACGAGCAGTACTTC.

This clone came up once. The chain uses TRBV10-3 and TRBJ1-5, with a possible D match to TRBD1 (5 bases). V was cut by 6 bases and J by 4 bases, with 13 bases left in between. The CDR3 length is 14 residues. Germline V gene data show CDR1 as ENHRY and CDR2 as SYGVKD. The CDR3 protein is CAISDSRSNQPQHF. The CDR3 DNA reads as TGTGCCATCAGCGACAGCAGGAGTAATCAGCCCCAGCATTTT.

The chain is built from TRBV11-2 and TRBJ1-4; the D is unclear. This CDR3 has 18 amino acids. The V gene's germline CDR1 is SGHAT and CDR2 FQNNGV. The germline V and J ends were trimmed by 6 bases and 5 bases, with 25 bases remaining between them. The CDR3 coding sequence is TGTGCCAGCAGACAAAAGGTACCCGGTCTCAGTTCGAATGAAAAACTGTTTTTT. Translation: CASRQKVPGLSSNEKLFF.